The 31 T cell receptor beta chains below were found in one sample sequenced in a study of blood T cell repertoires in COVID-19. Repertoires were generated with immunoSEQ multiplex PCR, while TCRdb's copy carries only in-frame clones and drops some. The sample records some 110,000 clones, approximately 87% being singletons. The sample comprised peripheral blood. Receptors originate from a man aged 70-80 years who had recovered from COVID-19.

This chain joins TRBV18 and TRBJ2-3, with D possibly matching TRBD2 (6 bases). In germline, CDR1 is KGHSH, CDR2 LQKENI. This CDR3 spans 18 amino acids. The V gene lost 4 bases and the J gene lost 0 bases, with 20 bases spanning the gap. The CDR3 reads CASSQFSGIPTSTDTQYF. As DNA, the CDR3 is TGTGCCAGCTCACAATTTAGCGGTATCCCCACTAGCACAGATACGCAGTATTTT.

Here the CDR3 reads CASSPGAGVQETQYF. Here the CDR3 DNA reads TGTGCCAGCTCACCAGGGGCGGGGGTCCAAGAGACCCAGTACTTC. The genes are TRBV18 and TRBJ2-5; 7 positions agree with TRBD2. V gave up 2 bases and J gave up 1 base; unmatched junction bases: 4. The CDR3 is 15 amino acids. The germline V gene encodes CDR1 KGHSH and CDR2 LQKENI.

Written as DNA, the CDR3 is TGTGCCAGCAGCCCGGGACTAGCGCGCTCCTACAATGAGCAGTTCTTC. Translating gives CASSPGLARSYNEQFF. This rearrangement joins TRBV6-2 or TRBV6-3 to TRBJ2-1, with 10 bases identical to TRBD2. V dropped 6 bases and J dropped 0; count of bases not matched to a gene: 5. CDR1 and CDR2 from the germline V gene are MNHEY and SVGEGT. This CDR3 has 16 residues.

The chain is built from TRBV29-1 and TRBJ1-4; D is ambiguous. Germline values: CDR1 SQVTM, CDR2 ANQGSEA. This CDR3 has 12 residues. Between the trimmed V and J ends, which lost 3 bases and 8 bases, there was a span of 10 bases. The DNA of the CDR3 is TGCAGCGTTGAGGCAGGAGGAGAAAAACTGTTTTTT. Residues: CSVEAGGEKLFF.

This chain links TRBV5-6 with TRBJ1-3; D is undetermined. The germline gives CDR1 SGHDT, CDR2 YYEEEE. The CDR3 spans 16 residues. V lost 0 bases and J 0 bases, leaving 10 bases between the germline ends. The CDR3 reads CASSLGPGNSGNTIYF. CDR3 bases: TGTGCCAGCAGCTTGGGGCCGGGGAACTCTGGAAACACCATATATTTT.

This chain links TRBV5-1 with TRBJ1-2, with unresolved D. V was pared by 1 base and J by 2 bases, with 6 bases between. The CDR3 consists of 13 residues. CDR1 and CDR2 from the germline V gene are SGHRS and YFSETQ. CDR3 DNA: TGCGCCAGCAGCTTGATGGGCAACTATGGCTACACCTTC. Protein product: CASSLMGNYGYTF.

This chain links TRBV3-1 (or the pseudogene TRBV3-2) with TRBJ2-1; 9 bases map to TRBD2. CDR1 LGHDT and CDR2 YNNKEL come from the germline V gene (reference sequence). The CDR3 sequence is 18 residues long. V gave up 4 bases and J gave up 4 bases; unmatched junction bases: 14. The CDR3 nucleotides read TGTGCCAGCAGCCGCGCCCGGGATGGGAGCGGGAGGTACAATGAGCAGTTCTTC. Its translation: CASSRARDGSGRYNEQFF.

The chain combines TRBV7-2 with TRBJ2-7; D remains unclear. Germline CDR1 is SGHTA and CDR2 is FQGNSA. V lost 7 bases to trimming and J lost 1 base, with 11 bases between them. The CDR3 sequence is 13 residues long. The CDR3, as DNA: TGTGCCAGCACGTCAACAGAGTCCTACGAGCAGTACTTC. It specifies CASTSTESYEQYF. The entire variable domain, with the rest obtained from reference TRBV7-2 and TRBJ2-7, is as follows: GAGVSQSPSNKVTEKGKDVELRCDPISGHTALYWYRQSLGQGLEFLIYFQGNSAPDKSGLPSDRFSAERTGGSVSTLTIQRTQQEDSAVYLCASTSTESYEQYFGPGTRLTVT.

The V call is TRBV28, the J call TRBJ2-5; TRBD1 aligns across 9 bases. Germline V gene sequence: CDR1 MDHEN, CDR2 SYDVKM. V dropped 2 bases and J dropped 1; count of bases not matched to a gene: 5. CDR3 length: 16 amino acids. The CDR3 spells CASSLIGQGSQETQYF. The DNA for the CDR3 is TGTGCCAGCAGTTTAATTGGACAGGGGTCCCAAGAGACCCAGTACTTC. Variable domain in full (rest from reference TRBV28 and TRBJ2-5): DVKVTQSSRYLVKRTGEKVFLECVQDMDHENMFWYRQDPGLGLRLIYFSYDVKMKEKGDIPEGYSVSREKKERFSLILESASTNQTSMYLCASSLIGQGSQETQYFGPGTRLLVL.

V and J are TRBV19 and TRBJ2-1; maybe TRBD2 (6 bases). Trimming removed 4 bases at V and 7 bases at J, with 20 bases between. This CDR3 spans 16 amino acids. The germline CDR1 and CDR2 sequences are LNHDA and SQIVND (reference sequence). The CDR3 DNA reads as TGTGCCAGTAGTAGCGGGACGGCCCGTCTAAGGAATGAGCAGTTCTTC. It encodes CASSSGTARLRNEQFF.

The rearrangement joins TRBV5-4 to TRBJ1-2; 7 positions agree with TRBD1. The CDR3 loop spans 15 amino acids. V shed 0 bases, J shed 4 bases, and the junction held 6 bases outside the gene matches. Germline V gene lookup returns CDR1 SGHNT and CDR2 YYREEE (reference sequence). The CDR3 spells CASSLAKQGTYGYTF. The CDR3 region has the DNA TGTGCCAGCAGCTTGGCAAAACAGGGGACCTATGGCTACACCTTC.

The CDR3 sequence is CASSLWGGRPGELFF. The CDR3, as DNA: TGTGCCAGCAGTTTATGGGGAGGGAGACCCGGGGAGCTGTTTTTT. The chain recombines TRBV28 with TRBJ2-2; TRBD2 matches at 7 bases. Germline lookup yields CDR1 MDHEN and CDR2 SYDVKM. This CDR3 is 15 amino acids long. The V and J ends lost 0 bases and 6 bases, in that order; junction bases with no gene match: 4.

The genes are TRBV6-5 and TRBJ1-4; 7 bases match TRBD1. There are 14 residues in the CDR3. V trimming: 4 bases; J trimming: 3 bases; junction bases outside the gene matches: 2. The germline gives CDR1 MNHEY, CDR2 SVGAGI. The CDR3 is CASSFDRANEKLFF. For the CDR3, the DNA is TGTGCCAGCAGTTTCGACAGGGCTAATGAAAAACTGTTTTTT.

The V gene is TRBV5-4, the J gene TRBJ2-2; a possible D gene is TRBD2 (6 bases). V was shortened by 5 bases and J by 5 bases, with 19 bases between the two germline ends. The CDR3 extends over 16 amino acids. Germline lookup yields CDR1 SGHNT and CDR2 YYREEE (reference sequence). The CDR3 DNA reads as TGTGCCAGCAGTCTAGAGCCGGGAGCCAATACCGGGGAGCTGTTTTTT. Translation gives CASSLEPGANTGELFF.

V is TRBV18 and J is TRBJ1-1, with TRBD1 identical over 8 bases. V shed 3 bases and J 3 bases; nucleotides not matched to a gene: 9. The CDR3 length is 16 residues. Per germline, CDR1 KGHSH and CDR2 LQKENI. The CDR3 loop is CASSPIRQGLDTEAFF. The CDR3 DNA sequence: TGTGCCAGCTCACCCATTAGACAGGGGCTGGACACTGAAGCTTTCTTT.

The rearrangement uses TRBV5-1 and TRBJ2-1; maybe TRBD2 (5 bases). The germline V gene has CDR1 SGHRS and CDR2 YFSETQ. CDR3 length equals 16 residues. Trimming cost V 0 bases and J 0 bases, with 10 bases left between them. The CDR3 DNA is TGCGCCAGCAGCTTGGCGGGGTCGAGCTCCTACAATGAGCAGTTCTTC. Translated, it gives CASSLAGSSSYNEQFF.

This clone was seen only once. CDR3 sequence (DNA): TGCGCCAGCAGCTTGGGTCCAGGAGAGACCCAGTACTTC. It is translated as CASSLGPGETQYF. The rearrangement uses TRBV5-1 and TRBJ2-5; no firm D call. V was clipped by 0 bases and J by 4 bases, with 7 bases between them. The germline V gene has CDR1 SGHRS and CDR2 YFSETQ. There are 13 residues in the CDR3.

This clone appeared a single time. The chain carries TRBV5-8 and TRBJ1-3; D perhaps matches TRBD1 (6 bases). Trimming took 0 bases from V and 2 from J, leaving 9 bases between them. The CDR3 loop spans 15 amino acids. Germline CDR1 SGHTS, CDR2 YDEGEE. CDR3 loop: CASSLATGTGNTIYF. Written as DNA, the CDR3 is TGTGCCAGCAGCTTGGCCACAGGGACTGGAAACACCATATATTTT.

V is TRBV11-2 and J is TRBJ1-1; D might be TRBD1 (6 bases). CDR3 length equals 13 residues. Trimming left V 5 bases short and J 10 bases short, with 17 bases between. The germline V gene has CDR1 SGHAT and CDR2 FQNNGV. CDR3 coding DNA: TGTGCCAGCAGCCCTCTCACCCCAGGGGTAGCTTTCTTT. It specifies CASSPLTPGVAFF. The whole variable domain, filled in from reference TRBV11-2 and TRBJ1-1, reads EAGVAQSPRYKIIEKRQSVAFWCNPISGHATLYWYQQILGQGPKLLIQFQNNGVVDDSQLPKDRFSAERLKGVDSTLKIQPAKLEDSAVYLCASSPLTPGVAFFGQGTRLTVV.

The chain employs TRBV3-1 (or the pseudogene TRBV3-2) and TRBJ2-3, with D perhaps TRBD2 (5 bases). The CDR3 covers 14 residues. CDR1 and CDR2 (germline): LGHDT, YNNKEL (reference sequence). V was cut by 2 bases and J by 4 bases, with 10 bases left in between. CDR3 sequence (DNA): TGTGCCAGCAGCCAAAGTGGGAGCGCAGATACGCAGTATTTT. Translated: CASSQSGSADTQYF.

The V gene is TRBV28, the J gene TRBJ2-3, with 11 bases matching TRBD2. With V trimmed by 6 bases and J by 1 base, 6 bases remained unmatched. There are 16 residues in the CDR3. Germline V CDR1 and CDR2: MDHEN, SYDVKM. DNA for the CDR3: TGTGCCAGCAGCCTCCTAGCGGGAGGCGGCACAGATACGCAGTATTTT. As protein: CASSLLAGGGTDTQYF. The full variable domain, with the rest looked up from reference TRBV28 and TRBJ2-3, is DVKVTQSSRYLVKRTGEKVFLECVQDMDHENMFWYRQDPGLGLRLIYFSYDVKMKEKGDIPEGYSVSREKKERFSLILESASTNQTSMYLCASSLLAGGGTDTQYFGPGTRLTVL.

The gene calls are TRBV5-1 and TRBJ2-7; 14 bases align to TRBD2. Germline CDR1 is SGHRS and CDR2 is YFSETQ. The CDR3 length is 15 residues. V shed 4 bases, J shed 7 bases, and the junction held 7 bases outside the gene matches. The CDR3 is CASSHGTSGSEEQYF. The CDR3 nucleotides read TGCGCCAGCAGCCACGGGACTAGCGGGAGTGAGGAGCAGTACTTC.

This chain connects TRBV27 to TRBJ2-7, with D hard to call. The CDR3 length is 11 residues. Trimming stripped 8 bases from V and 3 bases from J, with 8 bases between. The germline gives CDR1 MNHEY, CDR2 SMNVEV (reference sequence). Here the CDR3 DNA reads TGTGCCAGCGGCTTGTTCTACGAGCAGTACTTC. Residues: CASGLFYEQYF.

CDR3 DNA sequence: TGTGCCACCAGTGACCCGACTAGCGGGGGGCGCACCCAGTACTTC. Protein product: CATSDPTSGGRTQYF. The genes are TRBV24-1 and TRBJ2-5; TRBD2 matches 13 bases. The CDR3 contains 15 residues. Trimming cost V 4 bases and J 8 bases; bases outside gene matches: 6. Germline CDR1 and CDR2: KGHDR and SFDVKD.

CDR3 region: CASSPGGTRLDEQFF. Here the CDR3 DNA reads TGCGCCAGCAGCCCGGGGGGGACTAGGTTGGATGAGCAGTTCTTC. V is TRBV5-1 and J is TRBJ2-1, with TRBD2 matching over 8 bases. CDR3 length equals 15 residues. Per germline, CDR1 SGHRS and CDR2 YFSETQ. V lost 4 bases, J lost 8 bases, and 11 bases stayed unmatched.

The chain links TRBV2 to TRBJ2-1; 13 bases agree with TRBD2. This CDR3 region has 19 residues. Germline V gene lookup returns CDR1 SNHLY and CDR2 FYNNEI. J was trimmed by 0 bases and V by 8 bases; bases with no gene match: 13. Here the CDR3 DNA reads TGTGCCAGCGGCGGACTAGCGGGAGCCTTACTTAGCTCCTACAATGAGCAGTTCTTC. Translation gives CASGGLAGALLSSYNEQFF.

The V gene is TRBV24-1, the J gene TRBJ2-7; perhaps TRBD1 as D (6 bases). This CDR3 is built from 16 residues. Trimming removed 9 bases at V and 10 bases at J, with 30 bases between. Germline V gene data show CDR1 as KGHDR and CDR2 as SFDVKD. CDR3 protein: CATLSDSPTTPRHQYF. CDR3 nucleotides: TGTGCCACCCTATCGGACAGCCCCACTACCCCCAGGCACCAGTACTTC.

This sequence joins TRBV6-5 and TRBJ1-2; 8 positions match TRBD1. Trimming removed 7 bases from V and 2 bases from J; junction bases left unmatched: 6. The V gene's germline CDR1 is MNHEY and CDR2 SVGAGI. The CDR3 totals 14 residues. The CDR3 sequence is CASIAYRGNYGYTF. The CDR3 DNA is TGTGCCAGCATCGCCTACAGGGGGAACTATGGCTACACCTTC.

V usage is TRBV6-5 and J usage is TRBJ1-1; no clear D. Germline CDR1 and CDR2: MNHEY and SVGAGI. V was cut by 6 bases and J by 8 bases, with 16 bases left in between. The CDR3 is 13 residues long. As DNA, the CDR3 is TGTGCCAGCAGGATACAGATGGGCAGAGAAGCTTTCTTT. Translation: CASRIQMGREAFF.

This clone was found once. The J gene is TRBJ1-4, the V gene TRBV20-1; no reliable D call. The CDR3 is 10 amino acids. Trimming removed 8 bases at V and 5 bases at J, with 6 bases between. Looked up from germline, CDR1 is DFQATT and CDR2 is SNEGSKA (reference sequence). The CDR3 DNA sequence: TGCAGTCCCCAAAATGAAAAACTGTTTTTT. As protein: CSPQNEKLFF.

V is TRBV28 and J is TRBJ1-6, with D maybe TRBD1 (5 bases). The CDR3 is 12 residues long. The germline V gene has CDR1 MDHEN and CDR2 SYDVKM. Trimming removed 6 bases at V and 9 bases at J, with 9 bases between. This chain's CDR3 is CASREGVSPLHF. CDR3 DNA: TGTGCCAGCAGGGAAGGGGTTTCACCCCTCCACTTT.